The entry that follows covers one T cell receptor beta chain sequence. These data originate in a study of blood T cell repertoires in COVID-19. Across the study: The United States, Italy and Spain supplied acute and convalescent COVID-19 samples. Sources were T cells, B-cell-depleted T cells, or PBMCs; the material itself was cDNA or gDNA.

CDR1 is KGHSH, CDR2 LQKENI, per germline. The CDR3 totals 18 residues. V was clipped by 2 bases and J by 5 bases, with 22 bases between them. Original handling: Nucleated cell counts were estimated from reference gene primer amplification. Sequencing used immunoSEQ multiplex PCR; TCRdb keeps in-frame clones, though not all of them. V, J and clone size derive from that table, while D and trimming were established from the DNA sequence. The data contain roughly 75,000 clones, roughly 80% of them singletons. The sequenced material came from peripheral blood. This chain uses TRBV18 with TRBJ2-1, with D possibly TRBD2 on 5 matching bases. The receptor comes from a woman aged 70-85 years with acute or convalescent COVID-19. CDR3: CASSPERSPRTRDNEQFF. In nucleotides, the CDR3 is TGTGCCAGCTCACCAGAACGGTCTCCCCGGACGAGGGACAATGAGCAGTTCTTC.